This T cell receptor beta chain was profiled in a study of OX40 agonist ivuxolimab in advanced cancers. Concerning this clone itself: Its antigen remains unidentified.

This CDR3 region has 12 residues. CDR1 and CDR2 (germline): KGHSH, LQKENI. V lost 1 base, J lost 8 bases, and 8 bases lay in between. TCRdb's table, derived via immunoSEQ multiplex PCR, lists solely in-frame clones and lacks some. The table has under 200,000 clones, around 94% seen once. Study-wide results and caveats: Clonal expansion by week 6 occurred in CD4+ and CD8+ blood T cells (at 0.1 to 3.0 mg/kg).

The V gene is TRBV18, the J gene TRBJ1-2, with D perhaps matching TRBD1 (5 bases). The sequences come from CD4+ or CD8+ T cells sorted from blood, collected in a trial of the OX40 agonist ivuxolimab. The clonotype originates from an adult with an advanced solid tumor such as melanoma, head and neck, liver or kidney cancer. The CDR3 DNA reads as TGTGCCAGCTCACCACGGGGGGACGGCTACACCTTC. It specifies CASSPRGDGYTF.